Listed below are T cell receptor beta chains from one sample, sequenced in a study of blood T cell repertoires in COVID-19. TCRdb's copy holds only in-frame clones and misses some; the assay was immunoSEQ multiplex PCR. The data hold about 270,000 clones, with roughly 91% observed a single time. Sample: PBMCs or T cells enriched from blood (not recorded which). The receptors were gathered from a woman aged 55-69 years who had recovered from COVID-19. CDR3s include the opening cysteine and the closing phenylalanine or tryptophan. Each record gives: D gene, J gene, clone size, V gene, CDR3 protein, CDR3 DNA. The D gene is left open where the match is weak. Only some rows state a clone size, as once, few, many or a class for expanded clones.

d_gene: TRBD1
j_gene: TRBJ1-6
abundance: NA
v_gene: TRBV30
CDR3aa: CAWTLTGSSPLHF
CDR3nt: TGTGCCTGGACCCTGACAGGGAGCTCACCCCTCCACTTT

d_gene: NA
j_gene: TRBJ2-1
abundance: NA
v_gene: TRBV6-5
CDR3aa: CASRAGTVGEQFF
CDR3nt: TGTGCCAGCAGGGCGGGGACAGTGGGCGAGCAGTTCTTC

d_gene: TRBD1
j_gene: TRBJ2-7
abundance: NA
v_gene: TRBV20-1
CDR3aa: CSASRRGTGRYEQYF
CDR3nt: TGCAGTGCTAGTCGGAGGGGGACAGGAAGATACGAGCAGTACTTC

d_gene: TRBD1
j_gene: TRBJ1-5
abundance: few
v_gene: TRBV7-9
CDR3aa: CASSLGAGGRDQPQHF
CDR3nt: TGTGCCAGCAGCTTAGGGGCAGGGGGAAGGGATCAGCCCCAGCATTTT

d_gene: NA
j_gene: TRBJ1-5
abundance: NA
v_gene: TRBV19
CDR3aa: CASNPRVGRPQHF
CDR3nt: TGTGCCAGCAATCCCAGGGTAGGCCGGCCCCAGCATTTT

d_gene: NA
j_gene: TRBJ2-7
abundance: once
v_gene: TRBV27
CDR3aa: CASSLSGGGTYEQYF
CDR3nt: TGTGCCAGCAGTTTATCAGGAGGTGGGACCTACGAGCAGTACTTC

d_gene: NA
j_gene: TRBJ1-2
abundance: NA
v_gene: TRBV9
CDR3aa: CASSVSGGRGYTF
CDR3nt: TGTGCCAGCAGCGTATCGGGGGGCCGTGGCTACACCTTC

d_gene: NA
j_gene: TRBJ2-7
abundance: NA
v_gene: TRBV6-5
CDR3aa: CASSPQSTGSYEQYF
CDR3nt: TGTGCCAGCAGTCCTCAGTCTACAGGATCCTACGAGCAGTACTTC

d_gene: NA
j_gene: TRBJ2-7
abundance: NA
v_gene: TRBV7-2
CDR3aa: CASSNGGGLGEQYF
CDR3nt: TGTGCCAGCAGCAATGGCGGGGGCCTGGGGGAGCAGTACTTC

d_gene: TRBD1
j_gene: TRBJ1-6
abundance: NA
v_gene: TRBV7-8
CDR3aa: CASSTTGIRSPLHF
CDR3nt: TGTGCCAGCAGCACGACAGGGATCAGGTCACCCCTCCACTTT

d_gene: NA
j_gene: TRBJ1-4
abundance: few
v_gene: TRBV7-9
CDR3aa: CASSLVQLGRTTNEKLFF
CDR3nt: TGTGCCAGCAGCTTAGTACAATTGGGGAGAACAACTAATGAAAAACTGTTTTTT

d_gene: TRBD2
j_gene: TRBJ2-2
abundance: NA
v_gene: TRBV11-3
CDR3aa: CASSLGGRSGRITGELFF
CDR3nt: TGTGCCAGCAGCTTAGGTGGTCGTAGCGGGAGAATCACCGGGGAGCTGTTTTTT

d_gene: NA
j_gene: TRBJ1-3
abundance: NA
v_gene: TRBV19
CDR3aa: CASADGGSGNTIYF
CDR3nt: TGTGCCAGTGCAGACGGGGGCTCTGGAAACACCATATATTTT

d_gene: TRBD1
j_gene: TRBJ1-4
abundance: NA
v_gene: TRBV28
CDR3aa: CASRANRGSEKLFF
CDR3nt: TGTGCCAGCAGGGCAAACAGGGGGAGTGAAAAACTGTTTTTT

d_gene: TRBD1
j_gene: TRBJ2-1
abundance: NA
v_gene: TRBV29-1
CDR3aa: CSALPGTGAYNEQFF
CDR3nt: TGCAGCGCCTTGCCCGGGACAGGTGCCTACAATGAGCAGTTCTTC

d_gene: NA
j_gene: TRBJ1-2
abundance: NA
v_gene: TRBV9
CDR3aa: CASSVAQALPYGYTF
CDR3nt: TGTGCCAGCAGCGTAGCACAGGCCCTCCCATATGGCTACACCTTC

d_gene: TRBD2
j_gene: TRBJ2-1
abundance: NA
v_gene: TRBV11-3
CDR3aa: CASSLVLARYNEQFF
CDR3nt: TGTGCCAGCAGCTTAGTACTAGCGAGATACAATGAGCAGTTCTTC

d_gene: NA
j_gene: TRBJ2-2
abundance: NA
v_gene: TRBV30
CDR3aa: CAWRTYAGTGELFF
CDR3nt: TGTGCCTGGAGAACGTACGCGGGGACCGGGGAGCTGTTTTTT

d_gene: TRBD1
j_gene: TRBJ1-1
abundance: NA
v_gene: TRBV19
CDR3aa: CASSNPTGGRTEAFF
CDR3nt: TGTGCCAGTAGTAACCCGACAGGGGGTCGAACTGAAGCTTTCTTT

d_gene: TRBD2
j_gene: TRBJ2-1
abundance: NA
v_gene: TRBV18
CDR3aa: CASSPPLRGGFNEQFF
CDR3nt: TGTGCCAGCTCACCACCTTTGCGGGGGGGGTTTAATGAGCAGTTCTTC

d_gene: TRBD2
j_gene: TRBJ2-1
abundance: NA
v_gene: TRBV6-5
CDR3aa: CASRPGLARNEQFF
CDR3nt: TGTGCCAGCAGACCGGGACTAGCGAGGAATGAGCAGTTCTTC

d_gene: NA
j_gene: TRBJ1-4
abundance: once
v_gene: TRBV11-2
CDR3aa: CASNLRGDEKLFF
CDR3nt: TGTGCCAGCAACCTAAGGGGTGACGAAAAACTGTTTTTT

d_gene: NA
j_gene: TRBJ2-2
abundance: NA
v_gene: TRBV5-1
CDR3aa: CASSLLTVSAGELFF
CDR3nt: TGCGCCAGCAGCTTGTTGACAGTTTCTGCCGGGGAGCTGTTTTTT

d_gene: TRBD1
j_gene: TRBJ2-7
abundance: NA
v_gene: TRBV5-1
CDR3aa: CASSFQGVEQYF
CDR3nt: TGCGCCAGCAGCTTCCAGGGGGTCGAGCAGTACTTC

d_gene: TRBD1
j_gene: TRBJ1-6
abundance: NA
v_gene: TRBV15
CDR3aa: CATSRYRGSGSPLHF
CDR3nt: TGTGCCACCAGCAGGTACAGGGGTTCGGGGTCACCCCTCCACTTT

d_gene: NA
j_gene: TRBJ2-5
abundance: NA
v_gene: TRBV5-5
CDR3aa: CASSPSGDQETQYF
CDR3nt: TGTGCCAGCAGCCCAAGCGGAGACCAAGAGACCCAGTACTTC

d_gene: TRBD1
j_gene: TRBJ1-2
abundance: NA
v_gene: TRBV4-2
CDR3aa: CASSPTGDHYGYTF
CDR3nt: TGTGCCAGCAGCCCGACAGGGGATCACTATGGCTACACCTTC

d_gene: NA
j_gene: TRBJ1-2
abundance: NA
v_gene: TRBV9
CDR3aa: CASSVDRGGYTF
CDR3nt: TGTGCCAGCAGCGTAGATCGGGGTGGCTACACCTTC